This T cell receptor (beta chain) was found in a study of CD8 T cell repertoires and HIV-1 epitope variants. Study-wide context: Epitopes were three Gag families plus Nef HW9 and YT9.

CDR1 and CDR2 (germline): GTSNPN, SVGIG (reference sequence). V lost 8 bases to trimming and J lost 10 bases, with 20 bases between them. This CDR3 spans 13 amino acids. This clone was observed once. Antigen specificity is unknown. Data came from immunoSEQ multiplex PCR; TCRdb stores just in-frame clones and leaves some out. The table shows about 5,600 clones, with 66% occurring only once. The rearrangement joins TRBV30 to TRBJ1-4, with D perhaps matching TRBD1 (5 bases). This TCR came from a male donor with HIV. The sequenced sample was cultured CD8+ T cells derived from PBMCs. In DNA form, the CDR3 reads TGTGCCGGGCATGACTCCGGGGCCCGAAAACTGTTTTTT. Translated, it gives CAGHDSGARKLFF. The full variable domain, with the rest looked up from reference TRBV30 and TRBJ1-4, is SQTIHQWPATLVQPVGSPLSLECTVEGTSNPNLYWYRQAAGRGLQLLFYSVGIGQISSEVPQNLSASRPQDRQFILSSKKLLLSDSGFYLCAGHDSGARKLFFGSGTQLSVL.